The present T cell receptor beta chain was sequenced within a study of beta chain features in type 1 diabetes. This CDR3 region has 14 residues. CDR1 and CDR2 from the germline V gene are KGHSH and LQKENI. V shed 6 bases and J shed 4 bases, with 14 bases lying between them. The entirety of the isolated RNA underwent reverse transcription, so expressed TCRB transcripts were sequenced. TCRdb's copy holds only in-frame clones and misses some; the assay was immunoSEQ multiplex PCR. The table has about 270,000 clones, approximately 15% seen once. Remarks on this clone: What it binds is unknown.

Overall study results and limits: When VDJ junctions were examined, type 1 diabetes patients showed fewer insertions and more deletions. Over-representation of high TCR-expressing cells was a possible consequence of cDNA sequencing. TCRB CDR3 length was moderately but significantly reduced in all four CD4+ subsets of Type 1 diabetes patients.

This chain uses TRBV18 with TRBJ2-3; D is unresolved. The origin of this receptor is a man in his thirties or forties with type 1 diabetes. Sequencing used naive CD4+ T cells from blood. Here the CDR3 reads CASSLAASADTQYF. The CDR3 region has the DNA TGTGCCAGCTCCTTGGCGGCTTCGGCAGATACGCAGTATTTT.